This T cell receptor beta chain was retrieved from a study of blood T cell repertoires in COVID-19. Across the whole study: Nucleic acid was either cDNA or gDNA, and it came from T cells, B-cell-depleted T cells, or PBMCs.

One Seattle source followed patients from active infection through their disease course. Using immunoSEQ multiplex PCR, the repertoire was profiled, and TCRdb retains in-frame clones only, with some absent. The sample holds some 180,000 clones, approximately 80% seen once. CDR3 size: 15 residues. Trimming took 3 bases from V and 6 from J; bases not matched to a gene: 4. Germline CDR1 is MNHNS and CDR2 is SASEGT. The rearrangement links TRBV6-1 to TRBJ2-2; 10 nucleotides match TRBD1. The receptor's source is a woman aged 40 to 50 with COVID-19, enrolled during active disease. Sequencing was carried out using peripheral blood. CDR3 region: CASSEGGTGAGELFF. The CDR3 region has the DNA TGTGCCAGCAGTGAGGGGGGGACAGGGGCCGGGGAGCTGTTTTTT.